One sample yielded the 7 T cell receptor beta chains listed below, sequenced in a study of cytomegalovirus exposure and HLA in healthy donors. A multiplex PCR was run with 60 Vbeta primers and 13 Jbeta primers. TCRdb's copy holds only in-frame clones and misses some; the assay was immunoSEQ multiplex PCR. The sample carries under 200,000 clones, roughly four fifths recorded once. The sequenced sample consisted of PBMCs. The receptors come from a man aged 45-60 years in good health and CMV-seropositive.

The genes are TRBV4-3 and TRBJ1-5; D not resolved. Germline CDR1 is LGHNA and CDR2 is YSLEER. The CDR3 contains 15 residues. V was pared by 0 bases and J by 6 bases, with 12 bases between. CDR3 region: CASSQELGRGQPQHF. Here the CDR3 DNA reads TGCGCCAGCAGCCAAGAACTGGGTCGAGGTCAGCCCCAGCATTTT.

The chain combines TRBV2 with TRBJ1-5; 8 bases are a match to TRBD1. In germline, CDR1 is SNHLY, CDR2 FYNNEI. Germline trimming cut 4 bases from V and 6 bases from J; bases unmatched to any gene: 5. CDR3 length: 14 residues. The CDR3 region is CASSGDRGTQPQHF. In nucleotides, the CDR3 is TGTGCCAGCAGTGGCGACAGGGGAACTCAGCCCCAGCATTTT.

The chain links TRBV7-2 to TRBJ2-2; TRBD2 agrees at 12 bases. The CDR3 has 17 residues. V shed 5 bases and J 3 bases; nucleotides not matched to a gene: 7. Germline lookup yields CDR1 SGHTA and CDR2 FQGNSA. Written as DNA, the CDR3 is TGTGCCAGCAGCAGAGAGGGACTAGCGGGTGACACCGGGGAGCTGTTTTTT. Its translation is CASSREGLAGDTGELFF.

V gene TRBV4-1 combines with J gene TRBJ2-5; D might be TRBD1 (6 bases). Germline V lookup: CDR1 MGHRA, CDR2 YSYEKL. The CDR3 covers 14 residues. V was trimmed by 4 bases and J by 2 bases, leaving 11 bases between them. CDR3: CASSLTRGQETQYF. CDR3 DNA sequence: TGCGCCAGCAGCCTCACTAGGGGGCAAGAGACCCAGTACTTC.

The chain recombines TRBV7-9 with TRBJ1-2; 7 bases are shared with TRBD1. Germline CDR1 SEHNR, CDR2 FQNEAQ (reference sequence). The length of the CDR3 is 14 residues. V lost 0 bases, J lost 7 bases, and 5 bases stayed unmatched. In nucleotides, the CDR3 is TGTGCCAGCAGCTTAGCGAGGGGGCTTATTGGCTACACCTTC. It encodes CASSLARGLIGYTF.

This clone was counted only a few times. The CDR3 region is CASSFLYGKSAFF. CDR3 nucleotides: TGTGCCAGCAGTTTCCTGTACGGGAAGTCAGCTTTCTTT. The V call is TRBV27, the J call TRBJ1-1; no clear D gene. Per germline, CDR1 MNHEY and CDR2 SMNVEV (reference sequence). Trimming took off 3 bases at V and 10 bases at J, with 15 bases between the two ends. This CDR3 is built from 13 residues.

The chain recombines TRBV28 with TRBJ1-3; D gene ambiguous. The V end lost 2 bases, the J end lost 0 bases, and 11 bases lay between the germline ends. CDR1 and CDR2 (germline): MDHEN, SYDVKM. CDR3 length equals 16 residues. The CDR3 DNA reads TGTGCCAGCAGTTTAAAGGCGGGGAGCTCTGGAAACACCATATATTTT. It translates to CASSLKAGSSGNTIYF.